The present TCR beta chain was sequenced within a study of shared clonotypes between healthy human individuals. Study overall: The donors, a couple of women and a few men, were aged 18 to 49.

General observations from the study: Rarefaction exposed incomplete sorted-subset sequencing despite large depth.

Authors' methods: There were no quality scores in the junction-only immunoSEQ sequences, so filtering differed. TCRdb keeps only in-frame clones here, not all; method: immunoSEQ multiplex PCR. For V, J and clone size, that table is used; D and trimming come from the DNA. This sample has millions of clones, with around nine tenths found just once. The CDR3 runs to 12 residues. V lost 10 bases, J lost 3 bases, and 6 bases stayed unmatched. Germline loops: CDR1 MNHNS, CDR2 SASEGT. Caucasian adults living in Nashville, Tennessee, provided all samples. Regarding this clone: No antigen is known for it.

What was sequenced was naive CD4+ T cells sorted from blood. Indicated subset: CD45RA+ positively selected. This TCR derives from a man younger than 35 in good health. The chain joins TRBV6-1 to TRBJ2-7; 7 nucleotides match TRBD2. The CDR3 loop is CATSGEIYEQYF. The CDR3 bases are TGTGCCACCAGCGGGGAAATCTACGAGCAGTACTTC.